Listed here is a single T cell receptor (beta chain). This sample is part of a study of technical replicates of blood from a few donors. Sequencing was performed with immunoSEQ multiplex PCR; in TCRdb, only in-frame clones are kept and a portion is missing. This table holds roughly 70,000 clones, about 91% found once. Germline loops: CDR1 SGHRS, CDR2 YFSETQ. Trimming shortened V by 5 bases and J by 6 bases, and 12 bases separated the two germline ends. The CDR3 consists of 12 residues. The sample was T cells isolated from PBMCs. The source of this sequence is a human donor in good health. The rearrangement joins TRBV5-1 to TRBJ2-7, with D maybe TRBD1 (6 bases). The CDR3 DNA reads as TGCGCCAGCAGAGCGGACAGCACCGAGCAGTACTTC. Its protein is CASRADSTEQYF.